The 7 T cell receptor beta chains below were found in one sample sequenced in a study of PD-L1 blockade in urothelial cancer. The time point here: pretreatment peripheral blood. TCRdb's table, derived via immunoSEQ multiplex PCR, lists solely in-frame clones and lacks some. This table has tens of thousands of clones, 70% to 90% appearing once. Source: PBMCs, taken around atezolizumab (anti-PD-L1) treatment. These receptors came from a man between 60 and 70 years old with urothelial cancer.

Written as DNA, the CDR3 is TGTGCCAGCAGCTTAGGTCCTAGCTTCCACGAGCAGTACTTC. Amino acids: CASSLGPSFHEQYF. This rearrangement joins TRBV11-3 to TRBJ2-7; a possible D gene is TRBD2 (5 bases). V lost 1 base to trimming and J lost 5 bases, with 12 bases between them. Germline loops: CDR1 SGHNT, CDR2 YENEEA. This CDR3 has 14 amino acids.

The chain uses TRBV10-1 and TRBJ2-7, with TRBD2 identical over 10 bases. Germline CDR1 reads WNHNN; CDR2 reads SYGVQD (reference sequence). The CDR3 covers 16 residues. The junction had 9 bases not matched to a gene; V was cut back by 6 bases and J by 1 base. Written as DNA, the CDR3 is TGCGCCAGCAGCCGGGGACTAGCGAACTTATCCTACGAGCAGTACTTC. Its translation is CASSRGLANLSYEQYF.

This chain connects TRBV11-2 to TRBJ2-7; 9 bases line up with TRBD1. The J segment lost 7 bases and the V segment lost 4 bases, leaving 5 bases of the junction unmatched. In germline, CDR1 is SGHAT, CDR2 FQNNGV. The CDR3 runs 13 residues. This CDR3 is CASSWTGEGEQYF. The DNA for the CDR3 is TGTGCCAGCAGCTGGACAGGGGAAGGAGAGCAGTACTTC. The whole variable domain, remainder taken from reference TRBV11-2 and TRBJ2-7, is EAGVAQSPRYKIIEKRQSVAFWCNPISGHATLYWYQQILGQGPKLLIQFQNNGVVDDSQLPKDRFSAERLKGVDSTLKIQPAKLEDSAVYLCASSWTGEGEQYFGPGTRLTVT.

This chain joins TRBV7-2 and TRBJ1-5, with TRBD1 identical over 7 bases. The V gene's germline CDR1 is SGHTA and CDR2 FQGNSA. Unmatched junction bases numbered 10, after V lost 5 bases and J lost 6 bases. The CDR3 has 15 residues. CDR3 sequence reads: CASSQGQVSFQPQHF. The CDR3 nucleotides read TGTGCCAGCAGCCAAGGACAGGTTAGCTTTCAGCCCCAGCATTTT.

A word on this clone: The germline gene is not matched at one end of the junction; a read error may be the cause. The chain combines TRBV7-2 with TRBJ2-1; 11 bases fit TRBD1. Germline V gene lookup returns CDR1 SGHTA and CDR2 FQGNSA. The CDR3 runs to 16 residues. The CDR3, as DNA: TGTGCCAGCAGCGTAGCCGGGACAGGGGGTTGGGATGAGCAGTTCTTC. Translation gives CASSVAGTGGWDEQFF. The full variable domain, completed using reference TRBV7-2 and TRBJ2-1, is GAGVSQSPSNKVTEKGKDVELRCDPISGHTALYWYRQSLGQGLEFLIYFQGNSAPDKSGLPSDRFSAERTGGSVSTLTIQRTQQEDSAVYLCASSVAGTGGWDEQFFGPGTRLTVL.

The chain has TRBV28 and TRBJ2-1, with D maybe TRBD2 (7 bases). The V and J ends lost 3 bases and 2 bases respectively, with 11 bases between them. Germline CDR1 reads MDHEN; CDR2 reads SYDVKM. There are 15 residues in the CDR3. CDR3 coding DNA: TGTGCCAGCAGTTTCTCGCGGGGGCCCTACAATGAGCAGTTCTTC. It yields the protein CASSFSRGPYNEQFF.

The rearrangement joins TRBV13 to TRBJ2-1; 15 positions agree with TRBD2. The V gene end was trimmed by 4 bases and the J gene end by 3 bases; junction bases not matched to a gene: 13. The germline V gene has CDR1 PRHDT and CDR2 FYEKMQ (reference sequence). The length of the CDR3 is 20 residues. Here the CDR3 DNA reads TGTGCCAGCAGCTACTACCGACGGACTAGCGGGAGGGCCCTCTACAATGAGCAGTTCTTC. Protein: CASSYYRRTSGRALYNEQFF. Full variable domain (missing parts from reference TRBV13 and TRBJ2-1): AAGVIQSPRHLIKEKRETATLKCYPIPRHDTVYWYQQGPGQDPQFLISFYEKMQSDKGSIPDRFSAQQFSDYHSELNMSSLELGDSALYFCASSYYRRTSGRALYNEQFFGPGTRLTVL.